This section outlines one T cell receptor (beta chain) sequence together with its context. Its matching antigen is unknown. At the DNA level, this CDR3 is encoded by other sequences in the same sample as well. Libraries were prepared by immunoSEQ multiplex PCR; TCRdb keeps only in-frame clonotypes and omits some of them. The sample lists some 1 million clones, about 74% occurring once. These data originate in a study of shared clonotypes between healthy human individuals. Background on the study: Donors, aged 18 to 49, were a couple of women and three men. Overall study findings and caveats: Exclusively blood specimens were collected; tissue repertoires likely differ.

This CDR3 has 13 amino acids. The germline CDR1 and CDR2 sequences are KGHSH and LQKENI. V gave up 4 bases and J gave up 8 bases, with 11 bases separating them. The TCR comes from a man younger than 30 in good health. The gene calls are TRBV18 and TRBJ1-4; the D is unclear. The material sequenced was memory CD4+ T cells sorted from blood. Indicated subset: CD45RA-negative fraction. The DNA for the CDR3 is TGTGCCAGCTCACGGGAGGCGGGGGAAAAACTGTTTTTT. Amino acids: CASSREAGEKLFF.